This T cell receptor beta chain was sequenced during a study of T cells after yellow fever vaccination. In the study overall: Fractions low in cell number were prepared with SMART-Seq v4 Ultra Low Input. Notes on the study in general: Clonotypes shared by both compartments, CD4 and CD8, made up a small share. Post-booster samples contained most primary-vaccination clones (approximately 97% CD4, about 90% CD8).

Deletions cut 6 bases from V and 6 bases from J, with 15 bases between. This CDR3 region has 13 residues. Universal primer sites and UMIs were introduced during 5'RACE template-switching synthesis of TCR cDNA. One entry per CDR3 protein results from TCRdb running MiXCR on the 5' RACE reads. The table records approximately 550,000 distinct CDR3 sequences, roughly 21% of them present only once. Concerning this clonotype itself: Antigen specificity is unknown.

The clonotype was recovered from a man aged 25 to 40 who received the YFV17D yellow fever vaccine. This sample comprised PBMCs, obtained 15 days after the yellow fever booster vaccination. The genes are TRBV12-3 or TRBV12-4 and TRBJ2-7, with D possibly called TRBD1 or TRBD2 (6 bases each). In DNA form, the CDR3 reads TGTGCCAGCAGCCCCGGGGGCAAGGGCGAGCAGTACTTC. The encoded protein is CASSPGGKGEQYF.